A single T cell receptor (beta chain) is shown here with its context. The data were taken from a study of blood T cell repertoires in COVID-19. At the level of the study: Material from acute and convalescent COVID-19 was sourced from the United States, Italy and Spain. PBMCs, B-cell-depleted T cells, or T cells were the source of the cDNA or gDNA that made up the material.

This CDR3 has 14 residues. Trimming took off 4 bases at V and 7 bases at J, with 16 bases between the two ends. Germline V lookup: CDR1 MGHRA, CDR2 YSYEKL. Study processing details: Using reference gene primer amplification, nucleated cell counts were estimated. Clones were sequenced by immunoSEQ multiplex PCR, and TCRdb holds only the in-frame ones, with some missing. The V and J calls and the clone size are those of that table, but D and trimming were determined from the DNA. The sample yields 150,000 to 200,000 clones, approximately 86% seen once. Material for sequencing was peripheral blood. The V gene is TRBV4-1, the J gene TRBJ1-1; TRBD1 might be the D (6 bases). The source of this sequence is a man in his fifties or sixties with acute or convalescent COVID-19. DNA of the CDR3: TGCGCCAGCAGCCGCTCAGCGGGGGCTTTTGAAGCTTTCTTT. It codes for CASSRSAGAFEAFF.